This T cell receptor beta chain comes out of a study of blood T cell repertoires in COVID-19. Study at large: Italy, Spain and the United States were the sources of the convalescent and acute COVID-19 samples.

The CDR3 runs to 16 residues. Looked up from germline, CDR1 is LNHNV and CDR2 is YYDKDF (reference sequence). V lost 0 bases and J lost 6; bases outside the gene matches: 7. TCRdb's copy holds only in-frame clones and misses some; the assay was immunoSEQ multiplex PCR. The sample contains roughly 140,000 clones, more than 65% of which appear only once. The origin of this receptor is a woman between 50 and 59 years old in a cohort sampled during active or convalescent COVID-19. What was sequenced was peripheral blood. The genes are TRBV15 and TRBJ1-2, with 10 bases aligning to TRBD1. For the CDR3, the DNA is TGTGCCACCAGCAGAGAAGACAGGGGGCTCCGACATGGCTACACCTTC. It translates to CATSREDRGLRHGYTF.